This is a list of T cell receptor beta chains from one sample in a study of T cells after yellow fever vaccination. A single record per CDR3 protein comes from TCRdb applying MiXCR to the 5' RACE reads. The sample lists under 400,000 distinct CDR3 sequences; 12% were seen once. The specimen was CD4+ T cells sorted from PBMCs, collected 15 days after the yellow fever booster vaccination. These receptors all come from a young man who received the YFV17D yellow fever vaccine. Each CDR3 is given with its conserved first and last residue. D genes are given only for firm matches. Size tells how often a clone was seen (once, few, many) or the class of an expanded clone, and some rows leave it out.

d_gene	v_gene	len	abundance	j_gene	CDR3nt	CDR3aa
NA	TRBV5-8	14	NA	TRBJ1-4	TGTGCCAGCAGCTTGGGCCAGGTACCTGAAAAACTGTTTTTT	CASSLGQVPEKLFF
TRBD2	TRBV20-1	12	NA	TRBJ2-3	TGCAGTGCCCTACTAGCGTTAGATACGCAGTATTTT	CSALLALDTQYF
NA	TRBV5-1	14	many	TRBJ1-1	TGCGCCAGCAGCTTGGGTGGGGGTGGAACTGAAGCTTTCTTT	CASSLGGGGTEAFF
NA	TRBV5-1	14	few	TRBJ1-2	TGCGCCAGCAGACTGTCAGGGTTCAACTATGGCTACACCTTC	CASRLSGFNYGYTF
NA	TRBV24-1	15	NA	TRBJ2-3	TGTGCCACCAGTACCGCAAAGGGCGGGACAGATACGCAGTATTTT	CATSTAKGGTDTQYF
TRBD2	TRBV7-3	15	NA	TRBJ2-3	TGTGCCAGCAGCCCGGGACTAGCGAGCACAGATACGCAGTATTTT	CASSPGLASTDTQYF
NA	TRBV4-3	17	NA	TRBJ2-1	TGCGCCAGCAGCCAAGCTAGGGCCCAAACAGGTCACAATGAGCAGTTCTTC	CASSQARAQTGHNEQFF
NA	TRBV5-1	15	NA	TRBJ2-1	TGCGCCAGCAGCTTGTGGGGGGGGCGCGACAATGAGCAGTTCTTC	CASSLWGGRDNEQFF
NA	TRBV19	15	once	TRBJ1-1	TGTGCCAGTAGTATTATGGGCAGGCCCGACACTGAAGCTTTCTTT	CASSIMGRPDTEAFF
TRBD1	TRBV19	14	NA	TRBJ1-5	TGTGCCAGTAGACGGGGGACAGTCAATCAGCCCCAGCATTTT	CASRRGTVNQPQHF
NA	TRBV20-1	11	few	TRBJ1-1	TGCAGCACATTGGGGGGCACTGAAGCTTTCTTT	CSTLGGTEAFF
TRBD2	TRBV7-8	15	few	TRBJ2-3	TGTGCCAGCAGTTCACCGGGACTATTACACAATACGCAGTATTTT	CASSSPGLLHNTQYF
NA	TRBV7-6	12	NA	TRBJ2-1	TGTGCCAGCAGCTCTTCTAGCATTGAGCAGTTCTTC	CASSSSSIEQFF
NA	TRBV12-3/TRBV12-4	13	few	TRBJ1-5	TGTGCCAGCAGTTCTTGGAGCAATCAGCCCCAGCATTTT	CASSSWSNQPQHF
NA	TRBV5-8	16	few	TRBJ2-7	TGTGCCAGCAGCTTGCCCGGCGGGGGCGCCCCGGGAGAGCAGTACTTC	CASSLPGGGAPGEQYF
TRBD1	TRBV7-2	16	many	TRBJ1-6	TGTGCCAGCAGCTTTCCCGGCAGGGGGTTCAATTCACCCCTCCACTTT	CASSFPGRGFNSPLHF